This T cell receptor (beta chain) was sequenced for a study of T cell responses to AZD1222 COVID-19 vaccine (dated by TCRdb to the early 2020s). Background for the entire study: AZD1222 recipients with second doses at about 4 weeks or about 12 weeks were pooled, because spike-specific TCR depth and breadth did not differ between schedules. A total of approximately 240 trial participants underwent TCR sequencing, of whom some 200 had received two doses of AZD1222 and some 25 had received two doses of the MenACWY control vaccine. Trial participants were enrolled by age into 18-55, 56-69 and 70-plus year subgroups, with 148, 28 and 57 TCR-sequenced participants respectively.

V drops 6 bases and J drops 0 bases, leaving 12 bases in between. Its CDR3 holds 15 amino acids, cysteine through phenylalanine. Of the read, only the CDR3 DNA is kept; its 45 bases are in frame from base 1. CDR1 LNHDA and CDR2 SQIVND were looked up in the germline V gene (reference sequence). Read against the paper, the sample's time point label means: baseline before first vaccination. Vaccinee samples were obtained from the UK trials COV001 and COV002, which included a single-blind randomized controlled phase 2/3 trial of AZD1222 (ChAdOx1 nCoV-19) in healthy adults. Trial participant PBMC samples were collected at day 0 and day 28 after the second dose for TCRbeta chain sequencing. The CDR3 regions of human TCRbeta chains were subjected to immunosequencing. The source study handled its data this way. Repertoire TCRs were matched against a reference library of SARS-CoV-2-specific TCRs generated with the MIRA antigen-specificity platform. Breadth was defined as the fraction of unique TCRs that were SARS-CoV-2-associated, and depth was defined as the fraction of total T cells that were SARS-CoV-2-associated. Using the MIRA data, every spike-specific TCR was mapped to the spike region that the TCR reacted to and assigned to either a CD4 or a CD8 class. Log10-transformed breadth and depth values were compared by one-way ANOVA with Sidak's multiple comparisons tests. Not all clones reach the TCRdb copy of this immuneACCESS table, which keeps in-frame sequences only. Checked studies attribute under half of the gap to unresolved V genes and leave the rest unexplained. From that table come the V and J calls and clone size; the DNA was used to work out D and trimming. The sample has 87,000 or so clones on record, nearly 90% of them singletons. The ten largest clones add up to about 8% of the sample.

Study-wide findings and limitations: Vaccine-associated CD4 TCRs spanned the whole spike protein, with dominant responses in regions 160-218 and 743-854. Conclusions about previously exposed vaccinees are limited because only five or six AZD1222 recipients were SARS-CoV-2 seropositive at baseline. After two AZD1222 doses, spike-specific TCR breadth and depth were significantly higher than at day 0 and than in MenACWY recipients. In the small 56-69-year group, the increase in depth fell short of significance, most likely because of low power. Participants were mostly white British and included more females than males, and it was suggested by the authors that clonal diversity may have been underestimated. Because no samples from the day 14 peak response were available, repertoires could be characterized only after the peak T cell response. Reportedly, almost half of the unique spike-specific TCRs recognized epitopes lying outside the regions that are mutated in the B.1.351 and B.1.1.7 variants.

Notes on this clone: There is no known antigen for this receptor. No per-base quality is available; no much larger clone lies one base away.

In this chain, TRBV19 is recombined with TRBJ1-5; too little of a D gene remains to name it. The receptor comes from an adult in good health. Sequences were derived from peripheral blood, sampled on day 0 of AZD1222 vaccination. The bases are TGTGCCAGTAGCCCTACCGCGGATAGCAATCAGCCCCAGCATTTT. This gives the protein CASSPTADSNQPQHF. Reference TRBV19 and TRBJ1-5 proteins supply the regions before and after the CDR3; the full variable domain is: DGGITQSPKYLFRKEGQNVTLSCEQNLNHDAMYWYRQDPGQGLRLIYYSQIVNDFQKGDIAEGYSVSREKKESFPLTVTSAQKNPTAFYLCASSPTADSNQPQHFGDGTRLSIL.